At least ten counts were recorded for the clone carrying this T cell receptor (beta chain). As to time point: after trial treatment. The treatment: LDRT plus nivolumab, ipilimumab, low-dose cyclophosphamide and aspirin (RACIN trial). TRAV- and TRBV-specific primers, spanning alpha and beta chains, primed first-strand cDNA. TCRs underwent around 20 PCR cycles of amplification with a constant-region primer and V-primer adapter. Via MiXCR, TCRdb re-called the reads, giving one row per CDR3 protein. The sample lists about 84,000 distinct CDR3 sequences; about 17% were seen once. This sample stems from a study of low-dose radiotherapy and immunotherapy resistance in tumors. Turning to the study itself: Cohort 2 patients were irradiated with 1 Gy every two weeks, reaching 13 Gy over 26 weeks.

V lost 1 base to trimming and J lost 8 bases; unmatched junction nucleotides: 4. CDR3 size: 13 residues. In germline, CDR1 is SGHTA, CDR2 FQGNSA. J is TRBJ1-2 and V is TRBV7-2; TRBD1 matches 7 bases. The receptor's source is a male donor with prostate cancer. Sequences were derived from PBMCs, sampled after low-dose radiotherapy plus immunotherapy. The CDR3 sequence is CASSLETGRGYTF. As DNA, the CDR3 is TGTGCCAGCAGCTTAGAGACAGGGAGGGGCTACACCTTC.